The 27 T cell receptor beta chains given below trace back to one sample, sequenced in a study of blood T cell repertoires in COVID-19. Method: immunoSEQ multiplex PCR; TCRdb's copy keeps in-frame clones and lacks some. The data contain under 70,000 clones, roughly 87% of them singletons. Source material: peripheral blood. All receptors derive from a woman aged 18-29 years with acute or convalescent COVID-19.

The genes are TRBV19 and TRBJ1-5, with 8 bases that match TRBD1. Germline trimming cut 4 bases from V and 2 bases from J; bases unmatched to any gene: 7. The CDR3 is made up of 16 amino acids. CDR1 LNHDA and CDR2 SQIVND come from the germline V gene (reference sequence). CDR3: CASSTGGGLGNQPQHF. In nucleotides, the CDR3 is TGTGCCAGTAGTACAGGGGGCGGGTTGGGCAATCAGCCCCAGCATTTT. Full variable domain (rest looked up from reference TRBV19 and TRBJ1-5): DGGITQSPKYLFRKEGQNVTLSCEQNLNHDAMYWYRQDPGQGLRLIYYSQIVNDFQKGDIAEGYSVSREKKESFPLTVTSAQKNPTAFYLCASSTGGGLGNQPQHFGDGTRLSIL.

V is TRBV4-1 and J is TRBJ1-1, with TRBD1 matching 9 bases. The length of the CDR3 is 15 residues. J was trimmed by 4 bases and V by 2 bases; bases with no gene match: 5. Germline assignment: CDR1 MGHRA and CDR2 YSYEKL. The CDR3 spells CASSQFDRGATEAFF. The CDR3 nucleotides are TGCGCCAGCAGCCAATTCGACAGGGGGGCCACTGAAGCTTTCTTT.

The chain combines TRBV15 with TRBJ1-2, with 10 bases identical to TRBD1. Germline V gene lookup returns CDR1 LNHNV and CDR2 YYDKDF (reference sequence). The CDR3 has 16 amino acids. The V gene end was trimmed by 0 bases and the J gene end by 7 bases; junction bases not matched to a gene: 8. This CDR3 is CATSRDASTGGFGYTF. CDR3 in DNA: TGTGCCACCAGCAGAGACGCCTCGACAGGGGGCTTTGGCTACACCTTC.

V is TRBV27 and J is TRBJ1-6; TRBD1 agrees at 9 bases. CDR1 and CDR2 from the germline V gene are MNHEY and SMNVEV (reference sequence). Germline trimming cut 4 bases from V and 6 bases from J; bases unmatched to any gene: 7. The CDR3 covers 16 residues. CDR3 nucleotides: TGTGCCAGCAGTTCTACAGGGGGCCGGGGTAATTCACCCCTCCACTTT. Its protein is CASSSTGGRGNSPLHF.

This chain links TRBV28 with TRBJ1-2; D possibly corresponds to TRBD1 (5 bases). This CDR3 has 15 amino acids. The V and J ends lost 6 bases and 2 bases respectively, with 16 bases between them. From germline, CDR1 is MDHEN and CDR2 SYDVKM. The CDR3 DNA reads TGTGCCAGCAGCCGCCCGGGGGACGCCAACTATGGCTACACCTTC. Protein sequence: CASSRPGDANYGYTF.

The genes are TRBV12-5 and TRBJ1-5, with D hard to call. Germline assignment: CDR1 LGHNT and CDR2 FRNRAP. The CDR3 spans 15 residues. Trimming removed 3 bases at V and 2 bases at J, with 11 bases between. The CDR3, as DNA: TGTGCTAGTGGTTTAGAGGGTTCGGGCAATCAGCCCCAGCATTTT. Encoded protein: CASGLEGSGNQPQHF. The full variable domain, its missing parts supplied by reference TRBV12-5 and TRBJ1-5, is DARVTQTPRHKVTEMGQEVTMRCQPILGHNTVFWYRQTMMQGLELLAYFRNRAPLDDSGMPKDRFSAEMPDATLATLKIQPSEPRDSAVYFCASGLEGSGNQPQHFGDGTRLSIL.

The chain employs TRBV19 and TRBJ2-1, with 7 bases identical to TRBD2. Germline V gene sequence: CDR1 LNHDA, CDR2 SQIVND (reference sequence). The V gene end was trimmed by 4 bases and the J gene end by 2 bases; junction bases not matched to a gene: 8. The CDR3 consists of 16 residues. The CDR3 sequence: CASSNPSGPTYNEQFF. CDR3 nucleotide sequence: TGTGCCAGTAGTAATCCTAGCGGACCAACCTACAATGAGCAGTTCTTC.

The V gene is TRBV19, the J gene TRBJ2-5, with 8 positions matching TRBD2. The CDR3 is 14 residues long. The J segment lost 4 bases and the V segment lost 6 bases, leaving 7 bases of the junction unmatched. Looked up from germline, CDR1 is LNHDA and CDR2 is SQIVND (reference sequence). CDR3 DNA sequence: TGTGCCAGTAGCCGGGGGGGGGCCCTAGAGACCCAGTACTTC. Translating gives CASSRGGALETQYF. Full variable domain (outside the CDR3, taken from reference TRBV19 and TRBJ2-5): DGGITQSPKYLFRKEGQNVTLSCEQNLNHDAMYWYRQDPGQGLRLIYYSQIVNDFQKGDIAEGYSVSREKKESFPLTVTSAQKNPTAFYLCASSRGGALETQYFGPGTRLLVL.

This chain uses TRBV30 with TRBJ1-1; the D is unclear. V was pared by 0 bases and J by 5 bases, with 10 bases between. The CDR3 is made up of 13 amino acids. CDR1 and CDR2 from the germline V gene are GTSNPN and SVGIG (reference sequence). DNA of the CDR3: TGTGCCTGGAGTGTTGTTGAGGGTACTGAAGCTTTCTTT. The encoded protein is CAWSVVEGTEAFF.

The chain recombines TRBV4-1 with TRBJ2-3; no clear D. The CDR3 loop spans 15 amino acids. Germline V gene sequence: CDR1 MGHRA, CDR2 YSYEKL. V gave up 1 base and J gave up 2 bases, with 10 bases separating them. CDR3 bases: TGCGCCAGCAGCCAAGGCCTAGGCAACACAGATACGCAGTATTTT. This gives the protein CASSQGLGNTDTQYF.

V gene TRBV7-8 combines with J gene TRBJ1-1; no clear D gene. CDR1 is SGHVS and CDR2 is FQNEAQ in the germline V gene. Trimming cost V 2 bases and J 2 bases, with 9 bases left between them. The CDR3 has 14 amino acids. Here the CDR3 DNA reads TGTGCCAGCAGCTTACTTGACACAAACACTGAAGCTTTCTTT. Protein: CASSLLDTNTEAFF.

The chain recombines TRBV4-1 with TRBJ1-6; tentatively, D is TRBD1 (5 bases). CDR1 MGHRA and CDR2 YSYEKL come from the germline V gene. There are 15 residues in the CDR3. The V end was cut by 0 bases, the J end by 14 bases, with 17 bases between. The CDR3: CASSQDRGGVRSLHF. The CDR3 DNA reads TGCGCCAGCAGCCAAGATAGGGGTGGGGTCCGGTCCCTCCACTTT.

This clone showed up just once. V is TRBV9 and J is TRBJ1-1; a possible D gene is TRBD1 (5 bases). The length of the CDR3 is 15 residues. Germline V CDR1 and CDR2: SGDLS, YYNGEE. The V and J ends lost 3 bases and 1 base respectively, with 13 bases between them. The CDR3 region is CASSAGRGPNTEAFF. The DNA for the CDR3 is TGTGCCAGCAGCGCCGGGAGGGGTCCGAACACTGAAGCTTTCTTT. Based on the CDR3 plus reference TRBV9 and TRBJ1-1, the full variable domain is DSGVTQTPKHLITATGQRVTLRCSPRSGDLSVYWYQQSLDQGLQFLIQYYNGEERAKGNILERFSAQQFPDLHSELNLSSLELGDSALYFCASSAGRGPNTEAFFGQGTRLTVV.

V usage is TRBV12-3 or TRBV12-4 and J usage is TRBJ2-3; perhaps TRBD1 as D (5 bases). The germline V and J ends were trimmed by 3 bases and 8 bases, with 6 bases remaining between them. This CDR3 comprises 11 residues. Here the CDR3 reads CASSFGATQYF. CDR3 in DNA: TGTGCCAGCAGTTTTGGGGCTACGCAGTATTTT.

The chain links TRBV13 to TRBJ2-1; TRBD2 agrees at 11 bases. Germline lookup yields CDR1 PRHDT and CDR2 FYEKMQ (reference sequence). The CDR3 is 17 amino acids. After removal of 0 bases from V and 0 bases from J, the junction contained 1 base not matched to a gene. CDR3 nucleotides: TGTGCCAGCAGCTTAGGCCTAGCGGGGGGCTCCTACAATGAGCAGTTCTTC. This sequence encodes CASSLGLAGGSYNEQFF.

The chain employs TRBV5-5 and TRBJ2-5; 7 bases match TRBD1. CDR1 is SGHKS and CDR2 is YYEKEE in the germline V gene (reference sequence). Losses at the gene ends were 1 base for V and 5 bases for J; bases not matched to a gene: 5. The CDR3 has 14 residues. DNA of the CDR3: TGTGCCAGCAGCTTGTCGGTAGGGGGCGAGACCCAGTACTTC. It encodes CASSLSVGGETQYF.

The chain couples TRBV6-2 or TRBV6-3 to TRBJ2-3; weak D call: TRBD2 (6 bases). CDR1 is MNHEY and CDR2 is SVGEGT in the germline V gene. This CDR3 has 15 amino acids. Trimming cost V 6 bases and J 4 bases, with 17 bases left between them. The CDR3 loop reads CASSPTMGEADTQYF. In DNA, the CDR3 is TGTGCCAGCAGCCCCACAATGGGGGAGGCAGATACGCAGTATTTT.

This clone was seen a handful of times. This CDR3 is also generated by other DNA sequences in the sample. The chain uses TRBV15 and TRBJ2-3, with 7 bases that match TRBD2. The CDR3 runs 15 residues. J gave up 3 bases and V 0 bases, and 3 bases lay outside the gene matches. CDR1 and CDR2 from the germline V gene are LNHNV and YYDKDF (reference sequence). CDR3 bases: TGTGCCACCAGCAGAGAGTGGGGGGGGACAGATACGCAGTATTTT. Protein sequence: CATSREWGGTDTQYF.

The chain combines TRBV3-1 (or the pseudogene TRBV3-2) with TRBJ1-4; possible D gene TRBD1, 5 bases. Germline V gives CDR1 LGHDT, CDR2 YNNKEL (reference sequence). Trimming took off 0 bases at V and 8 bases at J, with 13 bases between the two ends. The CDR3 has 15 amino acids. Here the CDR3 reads CASSQDYGGDEKLFF. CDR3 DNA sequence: TGTGCCAGCAGCCAAGATTATGGGGGGGACGAAAAACTGTTTTTT.

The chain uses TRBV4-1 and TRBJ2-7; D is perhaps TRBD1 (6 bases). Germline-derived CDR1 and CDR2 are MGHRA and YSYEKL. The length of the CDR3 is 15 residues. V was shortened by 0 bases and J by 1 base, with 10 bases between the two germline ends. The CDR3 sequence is CASSQDEQGSYEQYF. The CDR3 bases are TGCGCCAGCAGCCAAGACGAACAGGGTTCCTACGAGCAGTACTTC.

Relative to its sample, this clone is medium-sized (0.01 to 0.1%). This CDR3 is CASNNRGRQETQYF. In DNA form, the CDR3 reads TGTGCCAGCAATAACAGGGGCCGACAAGAGACCCAGTACTTC. The chain has TRBV27 and TRBJ2-5; 7 bases map to TRBD1. CDR3 length: 14 amino acids. J gave up 2 bases and V 7 bases, and 7 bases lay outside the gene matches. Per germline, CDR1 MNHEY and CDR2 SMNVEV (reference sequence).

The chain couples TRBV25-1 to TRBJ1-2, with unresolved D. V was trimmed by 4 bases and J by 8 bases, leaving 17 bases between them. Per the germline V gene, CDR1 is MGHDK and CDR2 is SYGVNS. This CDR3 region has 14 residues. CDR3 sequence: CASSGDSRGRGYTF. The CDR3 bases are TGTGCCAGCAGTGGGGATTCCCGTGGGAGAGGCTACACCTTC.

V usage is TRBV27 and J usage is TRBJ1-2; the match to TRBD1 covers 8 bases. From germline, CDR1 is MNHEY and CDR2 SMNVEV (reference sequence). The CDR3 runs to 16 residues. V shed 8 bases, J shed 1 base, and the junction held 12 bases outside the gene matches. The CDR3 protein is CASGSGGSTVNYGYTF. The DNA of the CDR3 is TGTGCCAGCGGCTCAGGGGGCTCAACGGTTAACTATGGCTACACCTTC.

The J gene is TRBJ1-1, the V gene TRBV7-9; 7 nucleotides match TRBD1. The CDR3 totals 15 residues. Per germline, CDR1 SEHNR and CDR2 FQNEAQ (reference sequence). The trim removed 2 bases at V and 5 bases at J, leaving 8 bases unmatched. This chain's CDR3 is CASSLSYRGRTEAFF. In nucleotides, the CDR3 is TGTGCCAGCAGCTTATCATATAGGGGGCGAACTGAAGCTTTCTTT.

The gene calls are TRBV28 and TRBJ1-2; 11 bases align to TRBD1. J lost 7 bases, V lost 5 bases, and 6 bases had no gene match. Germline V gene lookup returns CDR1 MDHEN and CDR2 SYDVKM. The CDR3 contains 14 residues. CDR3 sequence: CASSIGTGGAGYTF. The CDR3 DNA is TGTGCCAGCAGTATAGGGACAGGGGGTGCTGGCTACACCTTC.

CDR3 sequence (DNA): TGTGCCAGCAGCCGGACAGGGGGCAACTATGGCTACACCTTC. Its protein is CASSRTGGNYGYTF. The chain uses TRBV3-1 (or the pseudogene TRBV3-2) and TRBJ1-2, with 11 bases lining up with TRBD1. The CDR3 has 14 amino acids. CDR1 and CDR2 (germline): LGHDT, YNNKEL (reference sequence). The V and J ends lost 4 bases and 2 bases, in that order; junction bases with no gene match: 0.

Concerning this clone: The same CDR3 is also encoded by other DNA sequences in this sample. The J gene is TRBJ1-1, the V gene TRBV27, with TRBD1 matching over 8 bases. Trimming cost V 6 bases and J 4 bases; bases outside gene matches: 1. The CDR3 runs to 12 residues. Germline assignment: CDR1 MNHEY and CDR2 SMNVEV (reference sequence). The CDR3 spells CASSTGGTEAFF. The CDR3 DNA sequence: TGTGCCAGCAGCACAGGGGGCACTGAAGCTTTCTTT.